The present TCR beta chain was sequenced within a study of blood T cell repertoires in COVID-19. Donors were grouped by their self-reported clinical history. Profiling relied on immunoSEQ multiplex PCR, and the TCRdb table lists in-frame clones only, not all of them. The sample lists about 190,000 clones, roughly 80% occurring once. The CDR3 runs 15 residues. Germline V gives CDR1 LGHDT, CDR2 YNNKEL (reference sequence). V lost 2 bases, J lost 1 base, and 4 bases stayed unmatched. The TCR originated in a woman aged 25 to 39 who had recovered from COVID-19. The specimen sequenced was PBMCs or T cells enriched from blood (not recorded which). The rearrangement joins TRBV3-1 (or the pseudogene TRBV3-2) to TRBJ2-5; 7 bases agree with TRBD2. CDR3 nucleotides: TGTGCCAGCAGCCAAAGTCCGGGGGGCCAAGAGACCCAGTACTTC. It yields the protein CASSQSPGGQETQYF.